Shown below are 28 T cell receptor beta chains from a single sample sequenced in a study of CD8+CD57+ T cells in acquired aplastic anemia. CDR3 and TCR beta VDJ profiling relied on a genomic DNA template. TCRdb redid the calling of the reads with MiXCR, one entry per CDR3 protein. The sample includes under 250,000 distinct CDR3 sequences, 30% to 40% of them seen just once. Input material: sorted CD4+, CD8+, or CD8+CD57+ T cells (not recorded which) from PBMCs. These TCRs come from a human donor in good health, serving as a control.

As regards this clonotype: A much larger clone is a single base away; this may be a read error. Because the CDR3 is missing its conserved closing phenylalanine or tryptophan, this is likely a read error. The chain is built from TRBV29-1 and TRBJ2-2, with D possibly being TRBD1 (6 bases). The V end was cut by 4 bases, the J end by 0 bases, with 18 bases between. The length of the CDR3 is 17 residues. The germline V gene encodes CDR1 SQVTM and CDR2 ANQGSEA. The CDR3 protein is CSVGRGTGQPNTGELFS. The CDR3 DNA reads TGCAGCGTTGGCCGGGGTACGGGACAACCGAACACCGGGGAGCTGTTTTCT.

This clonotype was picked up many times. The chain combines TRBV10-3 with TRBJ2-1, with 9 positions matching TRBD2. V trimming: 0 bases; J trimming: 9 bases; junction bases outside the gene matches: 6. The CDR3 is made up of 15 amino acids. Germline V gene data show CDR1 as ENHRY and CDR2 as SYGVKD. CDR3 DNA: TGTGCCATCAGTGAGTCGGGGCGGGGGGGCGGTGAGCAGTTCTTC. Translating it yields CAISESGRGGGEQFF.

This clonotype was detected ten times or more. V and J are TRBV3-1 and TRBJ1-2; the D is unclear. The CDR3 length is 14 residues. V was pared by 0 bases and J by 4 bases, with 9 bases between. Germline CDR1 is LGHDT and CDR2 is YNNKEL (reference sequence). CDR3 protein: CASSQDPIVYGYTF. CDR3 DNA: TGTGCCAGCAGCCAAGATCCGATCGTCTATGGCTACACCTTC.

The gene calls are TRBV10-3 and TRBJ2-5; 7 nucleotides agree with TRBD1. The J segment lost 3 bases and the V segment lost 4 bases, leaving 2 bases of the junction unmatched. CDR3 size: 13 residues. Per the germline V gene, CDR1 is ENHRY and CDR2 is SYGVKD. Here the CDR3 reads CAISGTGEETQYF. The CDR3 nucleotides are TGTGCCATCAGTGGGACAGGTGAAGAGACCCAGTACTTC.

V usage is TRBV18 and J usage is TRBJ2-3, with 7 bases fitting TRBD2. The germline V gene has CDR1 KGHSH and CDR2 LQKENI. With 2 bases clipped from V and 5 bases from J, the junction kept 7 bases outside the gene matches. This CDR3 comprises 15 residues. CDR3 amino acids: CASSPSLSGGDTQYF. CDR3 sequence (DNA): TGTGCCAGCTCACCATCGCTTTCGGGGGGAGATACGCAGTATTTT. Based on the CDR3 plus reference TRBV18 and TRBJ2-3, the full variable domain is NAGVMQNPRHLVRRRGQEARLRCSPMKGHSHVYWYRQLPEEGLKFMVYLQKENIIDESGMPKERFSAEFPKEGPSILRIQQVVRGDSAAYFCASSPSLSGGDTQYFGPGTRLTVL.

V and J are TRBV6-1 and TRBJ1-1, with no clear D. V lost 7 bases to trimming and J lost 0 bases, with 9 bases between them. Germline-derived CDR1 and CDR2 are MNHNS and SASEGT. CDR3 size: 13 residues. This CDR3 is CASKSYMNTEAFF. The CDR3 nucleotides are TGTGCCAGCAAGAGTTACATGAACACTGAAGCTTTCTTT.

This clonotype was seen more than once but under ten times. V is TRBV5-8 and J is TRBJ2-7; 10 positions agree with TRBD1. This CDR3 comprises 15 residues. Losses at the gene ends were 4 bases for V and 6 bases for J; bases not matched to a gene: 10. CDR1 and CDR2 from the germline V gene are SGHTS and YDEGEE. The CDR3 DNA reads as TGTGCCAGCAGCCTGTCGAGAGGACAGGGGGTCGAGCAGTACTTC. Translating it yields CASSLSRGQGVEQYF. Complete variable domain (other parts from reference TRBV5-8 and TRBJ2-7): EAGVTQSPTHLIKTRGQQATLRCSPISGHTSVYWYQQALGLGLQFLLWYDEGEERNRGNFPPRFSGRQFPNYSSELNVNALELEDSALYLCASSLSRGQGVEQYFGPGTRLTVT.

This clonotype has a count of ten or more. This chain connects TRBV19 to TRBJ2-7, with D unclear. The CDR3 has 11 residues. Germline assignment: CDR1 LNHDA and CDR2 SQIVND (reference sequence). With 4 bases removed from V and 12 bases from J, the gap between germline ends came to 13 bases. The CDR3, as DNA: TGTGCCAGTAGTAGGGCAGGCGACTGGTACTTC. It translates to CASSRAGDWYF.

The sample holds a few counts of this clonotype. V and J are TRBV2 and TRBJ2-1; weak D call: TRBD1 (7 bases). Per the germline V gene, CDR1 is SNHLY and CDR2 is FYNNEI. Trimming shortened V by 5 bases and J by 6 bases, and 14 bases separated the two germline ends. The CDR3 is made up of 14 amino acids. CDR3: CASSSRQGGNEQFF. CDR3 nucleotide sequence: TGTGCCAGCAGTTCCCGACAGGGAGGCAATGAGCAGTTCTTC.

V and J are TRBV4-1 and TRBJ1-2, with D perhaps TRBD1 (5 bases). Germline loops: CDR1 MGHRA, CDR2 YSYEKL. CDR3 length equals 13 residues. The V end lost 1 base, the J end lost 8 bases, and 11 bases lay between the germline ends. CDR3 bases: TGCGCCAGCAGCCAAGCGGATAGGGGCGGCTACACCTTC. Translated, it gives CASSQADRGGYTF.

In this sample, this clonotype turned up a few times. This sequence joins TRBV4-1 and TRBJ2-1; no clear D. The germline V gene encodes CDR1 MGHRA and CDR2 YSYEKL. V was trimmed by 3 bases and J by 5 bases, leaving 17 bases between them. CDR3 length: 16 residues. Written as DNA, the CDR3 is TGCGCCAGCAGCCACATACAAGAACCCTCTGACAATGAGCAGTTCTTC. As protein: CASSHIQEPSDNEQFF.

The chain recombines TRBV5-4 with TRBJ2-3, with 8 bases fitting TRBD2. Germline V gene lookup returns CDR1 SGHNT and CDR2 YYREEE (reference sequence). The CDR3 sequence is 16 residues long. V dropped 2 bases and J dropped 6; count of bases not matched to a gene: 11. CDR3 coding DNA: TGTGCCAGCAGCTTTTTGCTAGCGGGTTTGGCGGATACGCAGTATTTT. It translates to CASSFLLAGLADTQYF. Complete variable domain (other parts from reference TRBV5-4 and TRBJ2-3): ETGVTQSPTHLIKTRGQQVTLRCSSQSGHNTVSWYQQALGQGPQFIFQYYREEENGRGNFPPRFSGLQFPNYSSELNVNALELDDSALYLCASSFLLAGLADTQYFGPGTRLTVL.

As to this clonotype: A much larger clone differs from this one at a single base, so this may be a read error. The V call is TRBV7-2, the J call TRBJ1-1, with TRBD1 as a possible D gene (5 bases). The CDR3 has 15 residues. Germline V gene data show CDR1 as SGHTA and CDR2 as FQGNSA. In DNA form, the CDR3 reads TGTGCCAGCAGCTTAGAGCCGAATGGGGGGACTGGAGCTTTCTTT. Protein product: CASSLEPNGGTGAFF.

This clonotype has just a few counts. This sequence joins TRBV20-1 and TRBJ1-3, with D hard to call. Trimming removed 2 bases from V and 0 bases from J, with 8 bases in between. This CDR3 has 14 residues. Germline CDR1 reads DFQATT; CDR2 reads SNEGSKA (reference sequence). CDR3 DNA: TGCAGTGCTAGAAGTTTATTCTCTGGAAACACCATATATTTT. This codes for CSARSLFSGNTIYF.

This clonotype was seen ten or more times. The chain employs TRBV4-1 and TRBJ2-7, with D tentatively TRBD1 (5 bases). V shed 4 bases and J shed 2 bases, with 15 bases lying between them. CDR3 size: 15 residues. The germline V gene encodes CDR1 MGHRA and CDR2 YSYEKL. CDR3 sequence (DNA): TGCGCCAGCAGCCTTGAGGTAGGGGATCCCTACGAGCAGTACTTC. Its translation is CASSLEVGDPYEQYF.

The V and J genes are TRBV2 and TRBJ1-2; TRBD1 matches at 7 bases. This CDR3 region has 15 residues. Germline loops: CDR1 SNHLY, CDR2 FYNNEI. V lost 2 bases to trimming and J lost 5 bases; unmatched junction nucleotides: 8. This CDR3 reads CASSEQRGLEYGYTF. The DNA for the CDR3 is TGTGCCAGCAGTGAACAAAGGGGGCTGGAGTATGGCTACACCTTC.

At least ten counts were recorded for this clonotype. The chain links TRBV5-1 to TRBJ2-1; TRBD2 aligns across 9 bases. This CDR3 is 17 amino acids long. V dropped 0 bases and J dropped 3; count of bases not matched to a gene: 7. CDR1 and CDR2 from the germline V gene are SGHRS and YFSETQ. DNA of the CDR3: TGCGCCAGCAGCTTGGTGGCGGGGACTAGCCTCTACAATGAGCAGTTCTTC. Encoded protein: CASSLVAGTSLYNEQFF.

Notes on this clonotype: Being one base from a much bigger clone, this may be a read error. J is TRBJ1-6 and V is TRBV30, with D hard to call. This CDR3 spans 13 amino acids. Germline lookup yields CDR1 GTSNPN and CDR2 SVGIG (reference sequence). V lost 2 bases and J 5 bases, leaving 7 bases between the germline ends. CDR3 in amino acids: CAWSFADNSPLHF. The CDR3 nucleotides are TGTGCCTGGAGTTTCGCGGATAATTCACCCCTCCACTTT. The whole variable domain, remainder taken from reference TRBV30 and TRBJ1-6, is SQTIHQWPATLVQPVGSPLSLECTVEGTSNPNLYWYRQAAGRGLQLLFYSVGIGQISSEVPQNLSASRPQDRQFILSSKKLLLSDSGFYLCAWSFADNSPLHFGNGTRLTVT.

In this sample, this clonotype turned up many times. The chain uses TRBV12-3 or TRBV12-4 and TRBJ2-7; tentatively, D is TRBD1 (8 bases). This CDR3 has 15 residues. V shed 4 bases and J shed 2 bases, with 15 bases lying between them. The CDR3 DNA reads TGTGCCAGCAGTTCACAAACAGGGGGGGCCTACGAGCAGTACTTC. Translated, it gives CASSSQTGGAYEQYF.

To note about this clonotype: A much larger clone lies one base from this, so it may be a read error. The gene calls are TRBV6-1 and TRBJ1-6; no definite D call. Germline loops: CDR1 MNHNS, CDR2 SASEGT. CDR3 length: 12 amino acids. The CDR3 coding sequence is TGTGCCAGCAGTGACCTTAATCCACCCCTCCACTTT. Amino acid sequence: CASSDLNPPLHF.

Worth noting for this clonotype: This likely comes from a read error, as the CDR3 has no conserved phenylalanine or tryptophan at its end. This rearrangement joins TRBV29-1 to TRBJ2-7; TRBD2 agrees at 10 bases. Germline loops: CDR1 SQVTM, CDR2 ANQGSEA. V was pared by 8 bases and J by 4 bases, with 5 bases of the junction left unmatched. The CDR3 runs to 12 residues. The CDR3 DNA follows: TGCAGCCTTGGACTAGCGGTTTACGAGCAGTACCTC. It specifies CSLGLAVYEQYL.

The chain recombines TRBV25-1 with TRBJ2-2; D perhaps matches TRBD1 (6 bases). The germline gives CDR1 MGHDK, CDR2 SYGVNS. The CDR3 sequence is 19 residues long. Trimming took 7 bases from V and 1 from J, leaving 25 bases between them. CDR3 sequence reads: CASTGWGNRDPENTGELFF. The CDR3 DNA follows: TGTGCCAGCACCGGTTGGGGGAACAGGGACCCGGAGAACACCGGGGAGCTGTTTTTT.

For this clonotype: Given a much more abundant clone one base away, this may be a read error. V is TRBV5-1 and J is TRBJ2-7; D gene uncertain. Germline CDR1 SGHRS, CDR2 YFSETQ. The CDR3 contains 15 residues. Trimming cost V 1 base and J 0 bases, with 11 bases left between them. CDR3 sequence: CASSLSACGSYEQYF. The CDR3 bases are TGCGCCAGCAGCTTGAGTGCGTGTGGCTCCTACGAGCAGTACTTC.

The rearrangement links TRBV12-3 or TRBV12-4 to TRBJ2-1; D is perhaps TRBD1 or TRBD2 (7 bases each). The CDR3 consists of 18 residues. The germline V and J ends were trimmed by 6 bases and 4 bases, with 25 bases remaining between them. CDR3 in amino acids: CASRRRQGGLARYNEQFF. CDR3 nucleotide sequence: TGTGCCAGCAGGCGCCGACAGGGAGGGCTAGCGCGATACAATGAGCAGTTCTTC.

The chain employs TRBV20-1 and TRBJ1-4; D may be TRBD1 (5 bases). The CDR3 consists of 16 residues. Germline values: CDR1 DFQATT, CDR2 SNEGSKA (reference sequence). Trimming removed 5 bases from V and 0 bases from J, with 16 bases in between. The CDR3 loop reads CSARLPGHPTNEKLFF. The CDR3 nucleotides read TGCAGTGCTCGCCTCCCCGGACACCCAACTAATGAAAAACTGTTTTTT.

The genes are TRBV10-3 and TRBJ1-4; D is possibly TRBD1 (5 bases). Trimming removed 0 bases from V and 7 bases from J, with 9 bases in between. There are 14 residues in the CDR3. Germline V CDR1 and CDR2: ENHRY, SYGVKD. The DNA for the CDR3 is TGTGCCATCAGTGAGTCGACAGTCCGTGAAAAACTGTTTTTT. The encoded protein is CAISESTVREKLFF.

This sequence joins TRBV30 and TRBJ1-2, with 7 bases lining up with TRBD1. V shed 1 base, J shed 8 bases, and the junction held 7 bases outside the gene matches. The CDR3 is 13 residues long. Germline CDR1 reads GTSNPN; CDR2 reads SVGIG (reference sequence). This CDR3 reads CAWSEGTVGGYTF. The DNA for the CDR3 is TGTGCCTGGAGTGAAGGGACAGTTGGCGGCTACACCTTC.

This clonotype was detected ten times or more. CDR3 coding DNA: TGCGCCAGCAGCTCGACAGGGTGGGCGGATACGCAGTATTTT. Its protein is CASSSTGWADTQYF. The V call is TRBV5-1, the J call TRBJ2-3; 7 bases match TRBD1. V shed 3 bases and J 6 bases; nucleotides not matched to a gene: 7. Germline V gene sequence: CDR1 SGHRS, CDR2 YFSETQ. This CDR3 is built from 14 residues.